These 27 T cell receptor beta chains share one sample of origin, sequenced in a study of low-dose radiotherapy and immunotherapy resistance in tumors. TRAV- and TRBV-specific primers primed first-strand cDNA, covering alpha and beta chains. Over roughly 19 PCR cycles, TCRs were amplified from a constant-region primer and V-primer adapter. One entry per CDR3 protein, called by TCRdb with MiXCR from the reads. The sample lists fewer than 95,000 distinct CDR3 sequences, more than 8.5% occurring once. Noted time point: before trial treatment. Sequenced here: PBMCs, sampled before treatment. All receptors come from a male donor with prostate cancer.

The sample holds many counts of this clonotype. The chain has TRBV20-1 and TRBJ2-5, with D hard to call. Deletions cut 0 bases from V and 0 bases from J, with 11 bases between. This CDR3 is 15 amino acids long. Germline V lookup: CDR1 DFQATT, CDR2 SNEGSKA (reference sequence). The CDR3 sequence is CSARDLRAYQETQYF. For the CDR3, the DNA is TGCAGTGCTAGAGATCTTCGGGCTTACCAAGAGACCCAGTACTTC.

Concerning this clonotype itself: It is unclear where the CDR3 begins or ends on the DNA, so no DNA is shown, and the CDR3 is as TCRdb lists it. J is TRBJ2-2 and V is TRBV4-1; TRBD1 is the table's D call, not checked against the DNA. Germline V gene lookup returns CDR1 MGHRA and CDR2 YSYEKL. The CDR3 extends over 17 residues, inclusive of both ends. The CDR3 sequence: CASSQAAREVPGELFFF.

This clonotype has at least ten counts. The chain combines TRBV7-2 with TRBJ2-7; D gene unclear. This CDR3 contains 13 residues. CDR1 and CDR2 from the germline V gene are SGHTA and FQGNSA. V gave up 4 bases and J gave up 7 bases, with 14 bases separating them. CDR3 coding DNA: TGTGCCAGCAGCTCCCCCATGTTAAGAGAGCAGTACTTC. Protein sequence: CASSSPMLREQYF.

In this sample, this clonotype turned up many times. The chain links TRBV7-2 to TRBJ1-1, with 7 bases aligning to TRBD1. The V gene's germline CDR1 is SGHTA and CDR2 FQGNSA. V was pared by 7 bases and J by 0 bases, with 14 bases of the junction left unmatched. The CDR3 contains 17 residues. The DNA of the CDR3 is TGTGCCAGCAACCCCCTCGGACAGGCGCTCATGAACACTGAAGCTTTCTTT. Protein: CASNPLGQALMNTEAFF.

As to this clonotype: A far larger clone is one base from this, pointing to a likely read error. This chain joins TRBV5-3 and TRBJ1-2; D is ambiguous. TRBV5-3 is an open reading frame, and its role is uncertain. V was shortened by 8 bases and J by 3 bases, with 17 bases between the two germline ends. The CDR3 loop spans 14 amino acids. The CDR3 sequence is CASSGGRGDYGYTF. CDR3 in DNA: TGTGCCAGCAGCGGAGGTCGGGGTGACTATGGCTACACCTTC.

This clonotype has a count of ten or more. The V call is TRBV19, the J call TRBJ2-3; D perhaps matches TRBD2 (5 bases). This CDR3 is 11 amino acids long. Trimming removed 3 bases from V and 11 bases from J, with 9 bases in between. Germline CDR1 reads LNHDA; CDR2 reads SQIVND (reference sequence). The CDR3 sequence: CASSILGLQYF. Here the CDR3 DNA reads TGTGCCAGTAGTATCCTTGGACTGCAGTATTTT.

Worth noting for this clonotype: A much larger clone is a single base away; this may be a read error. CDR3 DNA sequence: TGTGCCAGCAGTAAGCAGGGGGCTGGCAATCTGCCCCAGCATTTT. As protein: CASSKQGAGNLPQHF. This sequence joins TRBV27 and TRBJ1-5; the match to TRBD1 covers 8 bases. The CDR3 has 15 amino acids. The V gene's germline CDR1 is MNHEY and CDR2 SMNVEV (reference sequence).

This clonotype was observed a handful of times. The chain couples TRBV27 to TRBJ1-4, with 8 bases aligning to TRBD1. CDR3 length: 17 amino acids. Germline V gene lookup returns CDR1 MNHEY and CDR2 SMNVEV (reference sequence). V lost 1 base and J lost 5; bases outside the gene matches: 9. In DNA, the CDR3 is TGTGCCAGCAGTTTATTCGTTATGGGACAGGCGAATGAAAAACTGTTTTTT. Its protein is CASSLFVMGQANEKLFF.

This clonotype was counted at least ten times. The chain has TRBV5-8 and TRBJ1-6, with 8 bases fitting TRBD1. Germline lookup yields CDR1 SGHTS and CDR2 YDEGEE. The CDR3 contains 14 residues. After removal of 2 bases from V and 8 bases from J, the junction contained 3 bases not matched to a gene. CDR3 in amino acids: CASSFGQGYSPLHF. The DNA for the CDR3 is TGTGCCAGCAGCTTCGGACAGGGTTATTCACCCCTCCACTTT.

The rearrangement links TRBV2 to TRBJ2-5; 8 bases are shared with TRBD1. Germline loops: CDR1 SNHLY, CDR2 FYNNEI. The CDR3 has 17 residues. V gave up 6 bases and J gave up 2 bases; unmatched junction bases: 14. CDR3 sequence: CASSGGTGGLPQETQYF. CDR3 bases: TGTGCCAGCAGCGGGGGAACAGGGGGTCTCCCACAAGAGACCCAGTACTTC.

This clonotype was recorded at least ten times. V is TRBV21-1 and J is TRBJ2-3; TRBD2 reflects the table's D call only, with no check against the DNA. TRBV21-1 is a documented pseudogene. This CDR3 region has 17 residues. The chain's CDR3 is CASIQTSSIRSTDTQYF. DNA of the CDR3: TGTGCCAGCATCCAGACTAGTTCCATAAGAAGCACAGATACGCAGTATTTT.

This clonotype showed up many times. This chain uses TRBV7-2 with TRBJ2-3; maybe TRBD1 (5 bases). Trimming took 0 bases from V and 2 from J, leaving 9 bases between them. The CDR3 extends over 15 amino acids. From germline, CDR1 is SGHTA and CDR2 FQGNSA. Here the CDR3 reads CASSLAGQDTDTQYF. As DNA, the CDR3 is TGTGCCAGCAGCTTAGCGGGGCAGGACACAGATACGCAGTATTTT.

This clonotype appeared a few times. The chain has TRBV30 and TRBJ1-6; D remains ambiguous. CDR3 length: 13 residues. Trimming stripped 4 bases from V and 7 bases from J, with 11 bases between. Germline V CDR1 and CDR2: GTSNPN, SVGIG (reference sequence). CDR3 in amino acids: CAWTAQPNSPLHF. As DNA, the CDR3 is TGTGCCTGGACAGCCCAACCCAATTCACCCCTCCACTTT.

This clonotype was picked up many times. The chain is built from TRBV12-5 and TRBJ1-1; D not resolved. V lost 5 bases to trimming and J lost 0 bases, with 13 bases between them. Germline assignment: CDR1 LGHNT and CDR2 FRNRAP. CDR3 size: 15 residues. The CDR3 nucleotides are TGTGCTAGTGGTGCGGGATGGGGATTGAACACTGAAGCTTTCTTT. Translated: CASGAGWGLNTEAFF.

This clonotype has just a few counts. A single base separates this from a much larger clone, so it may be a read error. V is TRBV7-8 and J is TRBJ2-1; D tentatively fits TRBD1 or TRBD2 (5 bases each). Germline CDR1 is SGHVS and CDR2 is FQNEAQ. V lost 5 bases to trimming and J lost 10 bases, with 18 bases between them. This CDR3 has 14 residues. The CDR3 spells CASSLSRGQNEQFF. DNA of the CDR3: TGTGCCAGCAGCCTTAGTCGGGGCCAAAACGAGCAGTTCTTC.

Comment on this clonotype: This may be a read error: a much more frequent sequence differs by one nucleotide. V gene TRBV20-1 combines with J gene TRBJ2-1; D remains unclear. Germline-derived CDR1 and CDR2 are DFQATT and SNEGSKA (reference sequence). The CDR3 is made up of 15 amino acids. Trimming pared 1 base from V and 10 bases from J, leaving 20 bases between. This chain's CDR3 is CSARGPPLSSYEQFF. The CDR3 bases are TGCAGTGCTAGAGGCCCCCCACTCAGCTCCTACGAGCAGTTCTTC.

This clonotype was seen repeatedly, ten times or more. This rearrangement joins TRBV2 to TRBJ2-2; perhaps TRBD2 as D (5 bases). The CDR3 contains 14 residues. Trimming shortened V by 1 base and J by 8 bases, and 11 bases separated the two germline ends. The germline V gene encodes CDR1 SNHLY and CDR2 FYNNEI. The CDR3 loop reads CASSEVDGIGELFF. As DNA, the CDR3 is TGTGCCAGCAGTGAAGTGGACGGGATTGGGGAGCTGTTTTTT.

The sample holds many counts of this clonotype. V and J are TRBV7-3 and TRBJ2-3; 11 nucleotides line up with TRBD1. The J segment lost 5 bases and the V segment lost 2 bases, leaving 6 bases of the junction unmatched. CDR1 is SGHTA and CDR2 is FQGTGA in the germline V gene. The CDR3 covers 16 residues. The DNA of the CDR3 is TGTGCCAGCAGCTTACAAGGACAGGGGGCCTTAGATACGCAGTATTTT. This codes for CASSLQGQGALDTQYF.

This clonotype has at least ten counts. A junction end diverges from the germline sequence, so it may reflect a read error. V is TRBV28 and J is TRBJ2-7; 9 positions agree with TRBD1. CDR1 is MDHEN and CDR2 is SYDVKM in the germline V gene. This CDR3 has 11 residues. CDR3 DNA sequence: TGTGCCAGCAGTTCCCCCGGGACAGGGACGTTC. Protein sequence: CASSSPGTGTF.

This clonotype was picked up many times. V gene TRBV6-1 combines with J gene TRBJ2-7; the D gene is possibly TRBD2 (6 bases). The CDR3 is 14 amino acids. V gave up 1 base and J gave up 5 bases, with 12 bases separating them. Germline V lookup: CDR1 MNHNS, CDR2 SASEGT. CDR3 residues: CASSEGGTYHEQYF. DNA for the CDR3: TGTGCCAGCAGTGAAGGGGGGACTTACCACGAGCAGTACTTC.

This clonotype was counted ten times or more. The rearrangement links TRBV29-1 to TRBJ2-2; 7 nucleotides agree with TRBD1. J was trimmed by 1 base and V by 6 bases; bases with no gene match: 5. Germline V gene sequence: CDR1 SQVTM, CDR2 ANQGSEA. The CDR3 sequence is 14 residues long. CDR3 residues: CSVTGVENTGELFF. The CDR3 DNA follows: TGCAGCGTCACAGGGGTGGAGAACACCGGGGAGCTGTTTTTT.

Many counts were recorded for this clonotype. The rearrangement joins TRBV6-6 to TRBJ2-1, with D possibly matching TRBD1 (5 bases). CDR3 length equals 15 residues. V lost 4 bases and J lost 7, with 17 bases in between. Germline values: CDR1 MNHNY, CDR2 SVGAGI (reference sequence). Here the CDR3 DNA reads TGTGCCAGCAGTTCAGAGTGGGCAGGGTGGAATGAGCAGTTCTTC. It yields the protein CASSSEWAGWNEQFF.

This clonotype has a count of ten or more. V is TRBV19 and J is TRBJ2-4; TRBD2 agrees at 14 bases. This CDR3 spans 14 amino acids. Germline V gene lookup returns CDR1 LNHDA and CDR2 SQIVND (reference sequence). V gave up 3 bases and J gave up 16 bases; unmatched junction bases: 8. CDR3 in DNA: TGTGCCAGTAGTATCGTGGGACTAGCGGGAGAAAGTTACTTC. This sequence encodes CASSIVGLAGESYF.

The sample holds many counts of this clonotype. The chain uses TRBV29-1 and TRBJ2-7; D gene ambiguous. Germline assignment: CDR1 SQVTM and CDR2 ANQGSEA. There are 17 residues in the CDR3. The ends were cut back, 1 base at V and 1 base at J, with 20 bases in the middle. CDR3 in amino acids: CSVEVYSRLIRSYEQYF. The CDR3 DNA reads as TGCAGCGTTGAAGTGTATTCGAGGTTGATAAGGTCCTACGAGCAGTACTTC.

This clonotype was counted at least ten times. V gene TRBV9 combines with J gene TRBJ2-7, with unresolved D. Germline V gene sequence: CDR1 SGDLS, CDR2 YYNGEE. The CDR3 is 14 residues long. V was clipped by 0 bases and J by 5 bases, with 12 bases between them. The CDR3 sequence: CASSVGWNGDEQYF. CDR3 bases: TGTGCCAGCAGCGTAGGGTGGAATGGTGACGAGCAGTACTTC.

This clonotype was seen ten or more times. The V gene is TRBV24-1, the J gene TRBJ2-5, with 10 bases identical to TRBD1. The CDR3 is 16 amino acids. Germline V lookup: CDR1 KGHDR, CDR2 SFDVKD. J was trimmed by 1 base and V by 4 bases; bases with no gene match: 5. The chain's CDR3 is CATSEPRDRGQETQYF. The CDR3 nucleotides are TGTGCCACCAGTGAACCACGGGACAGGGGCCAAGAGACCCAGTACTTC.

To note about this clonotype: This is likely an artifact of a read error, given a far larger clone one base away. CDR3 sequence (DNA): TGTGCCAGCAGCTATGGGAAGGGGTTTGGTGAGCAGTACTTC. Translating it yields CASSYGKGFGEQYF. This chain joins TRBV6-8 and TRBJ2-7, with D tentatively TRBD1 (5 bases). V lost 6 bases, J lost 7 bases, and 19 bases lay in between. Germline V gives CDR1 MNHGY, CDR2 SAAAGT. This CDR3 is 14 amino acids long.